The 27 T cell receptor beta chains below come from one sample, sequenced in a study of blood T cell repertoires in COVID-19. This table comes from immunoSEQ multiplex PCR, and its TCRdb copy is limited to in-frame clones, with some not included. This table has roughly 240,000 clones, 86% appearing once. Input material: PBMCs or T cells enriched from blood (not recorded which). These receptors were obtained from a woman aged 45-59 years who had recovered from COVID-19.

This clone has more than one count but fewer than ten. CDR3 amino acids: CASSKGGSTNEKLFF. CDR3 DNA sequence: TGTGCCAGCAGCAAAGGAGGGTCAACTAATGAAAAACTGTTTTTT. The chain is built from TRBV11-3 and TRBJ1-4; the D is unclear. Trimming shortened V by 5 bases and J by 0 bases, and 10 bases separated the two germline ends. Germline V CDR1 and CDR2: SGHNT, YENEEA. The CDR3 totals 15 residues.

Only a few counts were recorded for this clone. This chain links TRBV6-4 with TRBJ2-2, with TRBD2 matching over 9 bases. The V gene end was trimmed by 0 bases and the J gene end by 1 base; junction bases not matched to a gene: 3. Germline values: CDR1 MRHNA, CDR2 SNTAGT. CDR3 length: 17 residues. In nucleotides, the CDR3 is TGTGCCAGCAGTGACTCTGCTAGCGGGGAGAACACCGGGGAGCTGTTTTTT. Translating it yields CASSDSASGENTGELFF.

This chain uses TRBV19 with TRBJ1-1; possible D gene TRBD1, 5 bases. Between the trimmed V and J ends, which lost 6 bases and 1 base, there was a span of 15 bases. There are 15 residues in the CDR3. The germline V gene encodes CDR1 LNHDA and CDR2 SQIVND (reference sequence). Here the CDR3 DNA reads TGTGCCAGTAGGCCCGTGGGGGGGTGGAACACTGAAGCTTTCTTT. Its protein product is CASRPVGGWNTEAFF.

The rearrangement links TRBV9 to TRBJ1-2; unclear D gene. The V gene lost 3 bases and the J gene lost 8 bases, with 11 bases spanning the gap. CDR1 SGDLS and CDR2 YYNGEE come from the germline V gene. This CDR3 region has 12 residues. CDR3 amino acids: CASSGGVRGYTF. The DNA for the CDR3 is TGTGCCAGCAGCGGCGGCGTGCGCGGCTACACCTTC.

V gene TRBV11-2 combines with J gene TRBJ1-1, with TRBD1 matching 7 bases. This CDR3 contains 15 residues. CDR1 SGHAT and CDR2 FQNNGV come from the germline V gene. V was clipped by 3 bases and J by 1 base; unmatched bases: 5. Here the CDR3 DNA reads TGTGCCAGCAGCTTTACAGGGGCTTGGAACACTGAAGCTTTCTTT. Protein: CASSFTGAWNTEAFF.

This chain connects TRBV27 to TRBJ2-5; 10 positions agree with TRBD2. J was trimmed by 0 bases and V by 3 bases; bases with no gene match: 7. Germline-derived CDR1 and CDR2 are MNHEY and SMNVEV (reference sequence). This CDR3 spans 17 amino acids. The CDR3, as DNA: TGTGCCAGCAGTTTTTCTCGGACTAGCGGATACCAAGAGACCCAGTACTTC. Amino acid sequence: CASSFSRTSGYQETQYF.

The rearrangement uses TRBV28 and TRBJ1-1; D is ambiguous. Germline V gene lookup returns CDR1 MDHEN and CDR2 SYDVKM. The CDR3 is 14 amino acids. Between the trimmed V and J ends, which lost 6 bases and 5 bases, there was a span of 16 bases. CDR3 in amino acids: CASSHTTLWTEAFF. CDR3 DNA sequence: TGTGCCAGCAGCCACACAACCCTTTGGACTGAAGCTTTCTTT.

The rearrangement links TRBV9 to TRBJ2-7; 10 bases align to TRBD2. The CDR3 has 15 amino acids. Looked up from germline, CDR1 is SGDLS and CDR2 is YYNGEE. With 5 bases clipped from V and 4 bases from J, the junction kept 9 bases outside the gene matches. CDR3 in amino acids: CASSAAGGPNYEQYF. The DNA for the CDR3 is TGTGCCAGCAGTGCAGCGGGAGGGCCCAATTACGAGCAGTACTTC.

This sequence joins TRBV6-5 and TRBJ2-7; 8 nucleotides line up with TRBD2. V shed 0 bases and J 4 bases; nucleotides not matched to a gene: 2. CDR3 size: 14 residues. Germline CDR1 is MNHEY and CDR2 is SVGAGI. Here the CDR3 reads CASSYSAGVYEQYF. In DNA, the CDR3 is TGTGCCAGCAGTTACTCAGCGGGAGTATACGAGCAGTACTTC.

The chain employs TRBV6-5 and TRBJ1-2; 9 bases map to TRBD1. From germline, CDR1 is MNHEY and CDR2 SVGAGI. With V trimmed by 2 bases and J by 4 bases, 8 bases remained unmatched. The CDR3 loop spans 16 amino acids. The CDR3 DNA is TGTGCCAGCAGTTACGCGGGACAGGGAGTAGGCTATGGCTACACCTTC. Translation gives CASSYAGQGVGYGYTF.

This clone was found once. The chain employs TRBV6-5 and TRBJ2-3; 7 bases match TRBD2. V dropped 0 bases and J dropped 6; count of bases not matched to a gene: 3. This CDR3 is 14 amino acids long. CDR1 is MNHEY and CDR2 is SVGAGI in the germline V gene. For the CDR3, the DNA is TGTGCCAGCAGTTACTCGGGGGGGTCGGATACGCAGTATTTT. Encoded protein: CASSYSGGSDTQYF.

This rearrangement joins TRBV5-1 to TRBJ1-1, with D unclear. With 2 bases removed from V and 3 bases from J, the gap between germline ends came to 14 bases. The CDR3 covers 15 residues. Germline-derived CDR1 and CDR2 are SGHRS and YFSETQ. This CDR3 is CASSFAGGKDTEAFF. Here the CDR3 DNA reads TGCGCCAGCAGCTTCGCGGGAGGAAAGGACACTGAAGCTTTCTTT.

The chain uses TRBV20-1 and TRBJ1-2; no clear D. There are 12 residues in the CDR3. The V end lost 3 bases, the J end lost 4 bases, and 9 bases lay between the germline ends. Germline V CDR1 and CDR2: DFQATT, SNEGSKA (reference sequence). The CDR3 sequence is CSASSEGYGYTF. CDR3 DNA: TGCAGTGCTAGTAGTGAGGGCTATGGCTACACCTTC.

This chain uses TRBV9 with TRBJ2-3; 7 bases match TRBD2. Germline V gene lookup returns CDR1 SGDLS and CDR2 YYNGEE. V gave up 0 bases and J gave up 1 base; unmatched junction bases: 2. The CDR3 has 15 residues. The CDR3 sequence: CASSVGGRGTDTQYF. The CDR3 DNA is TGTGCCAGCAGCGTAGGGGGGAGGGGCACAGATACGCAGTATTTT.

The table lists this clone with a few counts. This chain joins TRBV3-1 (or the pseudogene TRBV3-2) and TRBJ1-6; 10 nucleotides align to TRBD1. Germline V gene sequence: CDR1 LGHDT, CDR2 YNNKEL (reference sequence). Trimming cost V 2 bases and J 9 bases; bases outside gene matches: 4. This CDR3 spans 15 amino acids. The DNA of the CDR3 is TGTGCCAGCAGCCAACACCGGGACAGGGGTTCACCCCTCCACTTT. Translating gives CASSQHRDRGSPLHF.

The CDR3 here is CASGGSVRGYTF. CDR3 sequence (DNA): TGTGCCTCCGGAGGGAGCGTGCGTGGCTACACCTTC. The chain employs TRBV27 and TRBJ1-2; D call uncertain. CDR1 is MNHEY and CDR2 is SMNVEV in the germline V gene (reference sequence). The CDR3 runs to 12 residues. V shed 11 bases and J shed 7 bases, with 17 bases lying between them.

The rearrangement joins TRBV7-8 to TRBJ1-2, with TRBD1 matching over 9 bases. V shed 2 bases, J shed 4 bases, and the junction held 5 bases outside the gene matches. This CDR3 is 15 amino acids long. The germline V gene has CDR1 SGHVS and CDR2 FQNEAQ. The CDR3: CASSLYTGGFYGYTF. CDR3 in DNA: TGTGCCAGCAGCTTATACACAGGGGGCTTCTATGGCTACACCTTC.

This clone was found a few times. The chain carries TRBV4-3 and TRBJ1-1, with D hard to call. In germline, CDR1 is LGHNA, CDR2 YSLEER. The CDR3 is 14 amino acids. Trimming left V 0 bases short and J 6 bases short, with 11 bases between. The CDR3 loop reads CASSQDQQRAEAFF. The DNA of the CDR3 is TGCGCCAGCAGCCAAGATCAACAGAGGGCTGAAGCTTTCTTT.

This chain links TRBV10-3 with TRBJ2-7; 11 nucleotides line up with TRBD2. The CDR3 sequence is 15 residues long. Germline CDR1 reads ENHRY; CDR2 reads SYGVKD. The ends lost 10 bases at V and 5 bases at J; junction bases unmatched: 13. Here the CDR3 reads CATGLLSGRDDEQYF. The CDR3 bases are TGTGCCACCGGGCTCCTTAGCGGGAGGGACGACGAGCAGTACTTC.

The chain couples TRBV6-4 to TRBJ2-2; 7 bases fit TRBD2. J was trimmed by 6 bases and V by 0 bases; bases with no gene match: 7. From germline, CDR1 is MRHNA and CDR2 SNTAGT. This CDR3 has 16 residues. CDR3 DNA: TGTGCCAGCAGTGACTCGATGGCCCGGGGGGCCGGGGAGCTGTTTTTT. This sequence encodes CASSDSMARGAGELFF.

This clone was seen many times. The J gene is TRBJ2-3, the V gene TRBV19; D may be TRBD2 (6 bases). CDR1 is LNHDA, CDR2 SQIVND, per germline (reference sequence). This CDR3 is built from 14 residues. Trimming removed 4 bases at V and 6 bases at J, with 14 bases between. Here the CDR3 DNA reads TGTGCCAGTAGTAGGGAGGCCCCCAGGGATACGCAGTATTTT. It is translated as CASSREAPRDTQYF.

The gene calls are TRBV30 and TRBJ2-7; D may be TRBD1 (5 bases). V lost 1 base and J lost 6, with 13 bases in between. The CDR3 runs to 13 residues. The V gene's germline CDR1 is GTSNPN and CDR2 SVGIG (reference sequence). The CDR3 loop reads CAWSAPQGREQYF. The CDR3 region has the DNA TGTGCCTGGAGTGCGCCTCAGGGTCGCGAGCAGTACTTC. Filled out from reference TRBV30 and TRBJ2-7, the complete variable domain reads SQTIHQWPATLVQPVGSPLSLECTVEGTSNPNLYWYRQAAGRGLQLLFYSVGIGQISSEVPQNLSASRPQDRQFILSSKKLLLSDSGFYLCAWSAPQGREQYFGPGTRLTVT.

This clone appeared once. The chain is built from TRBV4-3 and TRBJ2-1; 11 bases are a match to TRBD2. Germline lookup yields CDR1 LGHNA and CDR2 YSLEER. The CDR3 loop spans 16 amino acids. Trimming cost V 2 bases and J 2 bases; bases outside gene matches: 2. CDR3 region: CASSQRLAGTYNEQFF. DNA for the CDR3: TGCGCCAGCAGCCAAAGACTAGCGGGGACCTACAATGAGCAGTTCTTC.

This clone was seen only a few times. This chain connects TRBV19 to TRBJ1-2; no definite D call. CDR1 and CDR2 from the germline V gene are LNHDA and SQIVND (reference sequence). V was pared by 3 bases and J by 5 bases, with 10 bases between. The CDR3 is 13 residues long. The CDR3 protein is CASSMLGIYGYTF. As DNA, the CDR3 is TGTGCCAGTAGTATGCTTGGCATTTATGGCTACACCTTC.

The rearrangement links TRBV27 to TRBJ1-1, with 7 nucleotides matching TRBD1. CDR1 is MNHEY and CDR2 is SMNVEV in the germline V gene (reference sequence). V trimming: 5 bases; J trimming: 4 bases; junction bases outside the gene matches: 10. The length of the CDR3 is 15 residues. CDR3 nucleotide sequence: TGTGCCAGCAGTCCTTGGACAGGTTCAAGCACTGAAGCTTTCTTT. Encoded protein: CASSPWTGSSTEAFF.

The rearrangement uses TRBV6-5 and TRBJ1-2, with D maybe TRBD1 (6 bases). Trimming pared 5 bases from V and 6 bases from J, leaving 13 bases between. The CDR3 spans 13 residues. Germline V gene lookup returns CDR1 MNHEY and CDR2 SVGAGI. The CDR3 DNA reads TGTGCCAGCAGTCCCCAGGGGATTGATGGCTACACCTTC. It yields the protein CASSPQGIDGYTF.

The chain employs TRBV2 and TRBJ2-3; TRBD1 aligns across 12 bases. Germline-derived CDR1 and CDR2 are SNHLY and FYNNEI. Trimming at V came to 10 bases and at J to 6 bases, leaving 11 bases not matched to a gene. The CDR3 loop spans 15 amino acids. In DNA, the CDR3 is TGTGCCATCGAGCCAGGGACAGGGGGCATGGATACGCAGTATTTT. It codes for CAIEPGTGGMDTQYF.